These 27 T cell receptor beta chains were sequenced from one sample in a study of blood T cell repertoires in COVID-19. Data came from immunoSEQ multiplex PCR; TCRdb stores just in-frame clones and leaves some out. The table includes 250,000 to 300,000 clones, about 90% detected once. The sequenced sample consisted of peripheral blood. The receptors shown here come from a woman in her sixties or seventies with COVID-19, enrolled during active disease.

This chain links TRBV29-1 with TRBJ1-2, with D perhaps TRBD1 (6 bases). Trimming removed 5 bases from V and 5 bases from J, with 12 bases in between. Germline CDR1 reads SQVTM; CDR2 reads ANQGSEA. This CDR3 has 12 amino acids. CDR3: CSVSSGQYGYTF. CDR3 DNA sequence: TGCAGCGTTTCCTCAGGACAGTATGGCTACACCTTC.

The chain has TRBV10-3 and TRBJ1-2; TRBD1 is a possible D gene (6 bases). V lost 7 bases to trimming and J lost 6 bases, with 21 bases between them. The CDR3 totals 15 residues. Germline V gene lookup returns CDR1 ENHRY and CDR2 SYGVKD. CDR3 DNA: TGTGCCATCAACCTCCGGGGAGAGGGGGGGGATGGCTACACCTTC. Amino acid sequence: CAINLRGEGGDGYTF.

The chain combines TRBV30 with TRBJ1-2, with a tentative D call TRBD1 (5 bases). Trimming left V 7 bases short and J 4 bases short, with 13 bases between. Germline loops: CDR1 GTSNPN, CDR2 SVGIG (reference sequence). CDR3 length equals 12 residues. The CDR3 here is CALATGLYGYTF. The CDR3 DNA reads TGTGCCTTGGCCACAGGCCTCTATGGCTACACCTTC.

The chain uses TRBV7-2 and TRBJ2-3, with D maybe TRBD2 (5 bases). This CDR3 contains 16 residues. V gave up 0 bases and J gave up 6 bases, with 16 bases separating them. Germline CDR1 reads SGHTA; CDR2 reads FQGNSA. CDR3 protein: CASSLAAGLTSDTQYF. In nucleotides, the CDR3 is TGTGCCAGCAGCTTAGCCGCGGGCCTTACGTCGGATACGCAGTATTTT.

This chain joins TRBV5-6 and TRBJ1-1, with D uncertain. Germline values: CDR1 SGHDT, CDR2 YYEEEE. Deletions cut 0 bases from V and 3 bases from J, with 6 bases between. This CDR3 contains 13 residues. The CDR3 reads CASSLERDTEAFF. The CDR3 DNA sequence: TGTGCCAGCAGCTTGGAGAGGGACACTGAAGCTTTCTTT.

The V and J genes are TRBV2 and TRBJ1-3, with 7 nucleotides matching TRBD1. The CDR3 runs to 15 residues. Trimming removed 1 base from V and 9 bases from J; junction bases left unmatched: 9. Germline V gives CDR1 SNHLY, CDR2 FYNNEI. The CDR3 here is CASSEDRGGGGTIYF. DNA for the CDR3: TGTGCCAGCAGTGAAGACAGGGGAGGAGGAGGCACCATATATTTT.

The chain recombines TRBV7-9 with TRBJ1-2; D unresolved. Germline lookup yields CDR1 SEHNR and CDR2 FQNEAQ (reference sequence). The CDR3 covers 11 residues. Trimming took 5 bases from V and 6 from J, leaving 7 bases between them. CDR3 residues: CASSQIHGYTF. CDR3 bases: TGTGCCAGCAGCCAGATCCATGGCTACACCTTC.

This clone was counted a single time. The rearrangement joins TRBV6-6 to TRBJ2-3, with no clear D. The CDR3 is 15 residues long. Trimming shortened V by 0 bases and J by 3 bases, and 10 bases separated the two germline ends. Germline values: CDR1 MNHNY, CDR2 SVGAGI (reference sequence). The CDR3 coding sequence is TGTGCCAGCAGTTACTCCAACAGAGTAACAGATACGCAGTATTTT. It codes for CASSYSNRVTDTQYF.

The rearrangement uses TRBV2 and TRBJ1-6; TRBD1 is a possible D gene (5 bases). Germline values: CDR1 SNHLY, CDR2 FYNNEI. The CDR3 is 14 amino acids. The germline V and J ends were trimmed by 1 base and 14 bases, with 15 bases remaining between them. The CDR3 DNA sequence: TGTGCCAGCAGTGAAGGGACCCGGGGGAGGACCCTCCACTTT. Translation: CASSEGTRGRTLHF.

The rearrangement joins TRBV30 to TRBJ2-1, with D unclear. The V end was cut by 0 bases, the J end by 2 bases, with 14 bases between. The CDR3 is 16 amino acids. Germline V gene data show CDR1 as GTSNPN and CDR2 as SVGIG (reference sequence). The CDR3 DNA follows: TGTGCCTGGAGTGTCGGTTATCGTGATACCTACAATGAGCAGTTCTTC. As protein: CAWSVGYRDTYNEQFF. Complete variable domain (other parts from reference TRBV30 and TRBJ2-1): SQTIHQWPATLVQPVGSPLSLECTVEGTSNPNLYWYRQAAGRGLQLLFYSVGIGQISSEVPQNLSASRPQDRQFILSSKKLLLSDSGFYLCAWSVGYRDTYNEQFFGPGTRLTVL.

This chain joins TRBV5-1 and TRBJ2-1; TRBD1 matches at 7 bases. The CDR3 totals 12 residues. Germline CDR1 reads SGHRS; CDR2 reads YFSETQ. Trimming removed 0 bases from V and 15 bases from J; junction bases left unmatched: 6. Here the CDR3 reads CASSLGTGQRFF. The CDR3 bases are TGCGCCAGCAGCTTGGGGACAGGTCAACGGTTCTTC.

The chain uses TRBV5-1 and TRBJ1-2; the match to TRBD1 covers 8 bases. Germline CDR1 SGHRS, CDR2 YFSETQ. V lost 4 bases to trimming and J lost 0 bases; unmatched junction nucleotides: 8. The CDR3 spans 16 residues. The CDR3 protein is CASSRGQADSNYGYTF. DNA for the CDR3: TGCGCCAGCAGCAGGGGACAGGCGGATTCTAACTATGGCTACACCTTC.

This clone is a singleton in its sample. The chain joins TRBV21-1 to TRBJ1-2; the table calls TRBD1, which could not be checked here. TRBV21-1 is labeled a pseudogene. The CDR3 is 14 residues long. The CDR3 sequence is CASSKGRGNYGYTF. For the CDR3, the DNA is TGTGCCAGCAGCAAGGGCAGGGGTAACTATGGCTACACCTTC.

J is TRBJ2-7 and V is TRBV6-5; possibly TRBD2 for D (6 bases). Germline loops: CDR1 MNHEY, CDR2 SVGAGI. V shed 0 bases and J shed 6 bases, with 15 bases lying between them. CDR3 size: 15 residues. CDR3: CASSYSISGAFEQYF. The CDR3 nucleotides are TGTGCCAGCAGTTACTCGATCTCGGGAGCATTCGAGCAGTACTTC.

V is TRBV7-2 and J is TRBJ1-1; D remains unclear. Germline loops: CDR1 SGHTA, CDR2 FQGNSA. V lost 3 bases to trimming and J lost 0 bases, with 14 bases between them. The CDR3 extends over 16 amino acids. This chain's CDR3 is CASSFLPFSVNTEAFF. CDR3 nucleotides: TGTGCCAGCAGCTTCCTTCCATTCAGTGTGAACACTGAAGCTTTCTTT.

This rearrangement joins TRBV20-1 to TRBJ1-1; tentatively, D is TRBD1 (5 bases). Germline CDR1 and CDR2: DFQATT and SNEGSKA (reference sequence). The germline V and J ends were trimmed by 3 bases and 11 bases, with 16 bases remaining between them. The CDR3 runs 12 residues. Here the CDR3 reads CSASVTGVGAFF. In DNA, the CDR3 is TGCAGTGCTAGTGTTACGGGGGTGGGTGCTTTCTTT.

V gene TRBV19 combines with J gene TRBJ1-1, with 9 bases that match TRBD1. There are 13 residues in the CDR3. Germline V gene sequence: CDR1 LNHDA, CDR2 SQIVND (reference sequence). V was pared by 6 bases and J by 5 bases, with 4 bases of the junction left unmatched. The CDR3 region is CASSPTGGTEAFF. The DNA of the CDR3 is TGTGCCAGTAGCCCGACAGGGGGTACTGAAGCTTTCTTT.

The rearrangement links TRBV20-1 to TRBJ2-4, with D perhaps TRBD1 (7 bases). V was trimmed by 6 bases and J by 15 bases, leaving 18 bases between them. The CDR3 totals 11 residues. Germline CDR1 reads DFQATT; CDR2 reads SNEGSKA (reference sequence). The CDR3 DNA is TGCAGTGCCCCCGGGAGCGGACAGGTGTACTTC. The encoded protein is CSAPGSGQVYF.

This chain joins TRBV4-2 and TRBJ2-7, with D perhaps TRBD1 (6 bases). Between the trimmed V and J ends, which lost 5 bases and 2 bases, there was a span of 16 bases. Germline CDR1 is LGHNA and CDR2 is YNFKEQ. The CDR3 is 15 residues long. CDR3 loop: CASSAREGDAYEQYF. In nucleotides, the CDR3 is TGTGCCAGCAGCGCCCGCGAGGGGGACGCCTACGAGCAGTACTTC.

This clone was observed a single time. V usage is TRBV7-9 and J usage is TRBJ1-2; perhaps TRBD1 as D (6 bases). CDR1 SEHNR and CDR2 FQNEAQ come from the germline V gene (reference sequence). V lost 4 bases and J 3 bases, leaving 15 bases between the germline ends. This CDR3 contains 15 residues. The CDR3 region has the DNA TGTGCCAGCAGCTCGGGAGGGGGGCGCCACTATGGCTACACCTTC. Its translation: CASSSGGGRHYGYTF.

This chain uses TRBV15 with TRBJ2-5, with unresolved D. Germline-derived CDR1 and CDR2 are LNHNV and YYDKDF (reference sequence). The CDR3 covers 14 residues. Trimming pared 0 bases from V and 2 bases from J, leaving 7 bases between. CDR3: CATSRDTAQETQYF. The CDR3 nucleotides are TGTGCCACCAGCAGAGATACAGCTCAAGAGACCCAGTACTTC. Full variable domain (rest looked up from reference TRBV15 and TRBJ2-5): DAMVIQNPRYQVTQFGKPVTLSCSQTLNHNVMYWYQQKSSQAPKLLFHYYDKDFNNEADTPDNFQSRRPNTSFCFLDIRSPGLGDTAMYLCATSRDTAQETQYFGPGTRLLVL.

This sequence joins TRBV2 and TRBJ2-5; D may be TRBD1 (6 bases). This CDR3 contains 13 residues. Germline V gives CDR1 SNHLY, CDR2 FYNNEI. The V gene lost 4 bases and the J gene lost 4 bases, with 10 bases spanning the gap. The CDR3 coding sequence is TGTGCCAGCAGTGGAGAGGGGGTAGAGACCCAGTACTTC. This encodes CASSGEGVETQYF.

The sample holds one count of this clone. V is TRBV2 and J is TRBJ2-2; 9 nucleotides line up with TRBD1. CDR3 length equals 16 residues. Germline V gene lookup returns CDR1 SNHLY and CDR2 FYNNEI. The V segment lost 4 bases and the J segment 2 bases; nucleotides outside the gene matches: 5. CDR3 DNA: TGTGCCAGCAGTGTTAAGGACAGGGGTAACACCGGGGAGCTGTTTTTT. Protein: CASSVKDRGNTGELFF.

The CDR3 sequence is CASMRQGRPGNTIYF. CDR3 sequence (DNA): TGTGCCAGTATGAGACAGGGAAGGCCTGGAAACACCATATATTTT. The V gene is TRBV6-5, the J gene TRBJ1-3; TRBD1 aligns across 7 bases. The V and J ends lost 9 bases and 2 bases, in that order; junction bases with no gene match: 10. CDR1 is MNHEY and CDR2 is SVGAGI in the germline V gene. The CDR3 length is 15 residues.

The chain has TRBV24-1 and TRBJ2-6, with D hard to call. V was cut by 5 bases and J by 4 bases, with 8 bases left in between. Germline V gene lookup returns CDR1 KGHDR and CDR2 SFDVKD. CDR3 length equals 14 residues. The CDR3 region has the DNA TGTGCCACCAGTGGTATACAAGGGGCCAACGTCCTGACTTTC. Translated, it gives CATSGIQGANVLTF.

V usage is TRBV5-4 and J usage is TRBJ2-2, with D uncertain. V lost 0 bases to trimming and J lost 0 bases, with 6 bases between them. The V gene's germline CDR1 is SGHNT and CDR2 YYREEE (reference sequence). The CDR3 extends over 15 amino acids. CDR3 sequence: CASSLAPPNTGELFF. The CDR3, as DNA: TGTGCCAGCAGCTTGGCTCCCCCGAACACCGGGGAGCTGTTTTTT.

This clone has only one observation. The chain links TRBV28 to TRBJ1-1; 7 bases fit TRBD1. The junction had 10 bases not matched to a gene; V was cut back by 6 bases and J by 0 bases. The CDR3 contains 16 residues. Germline V gene lookup returns CDR1 MDHEN and CDR2 SYDVKM. This CDR3 is CASSPGTALLNTEAFF. The CDR3 DNA reads TGTGCCAGCAGCCCAGGGACAGCCCTTTTGAACACTGAAGCTTTCTTT.